The rows below give T cell receptor beta chains drawn from one sample of a study of Graves' ophthalmopathy and Graves' hyperthyroidism. Using its own MiXCR run on the multiplex PCR reads, TCRdb lists one record per CDR3 protein. This table holds hundreds of thousands of distinct CDR3 sequences, under 25% found once. Sequencing was done on a sample of peripheral blood. Receptors were obtained from a woman between 18 and 30 years old with stable Graves' hyperthyroidism. Each CDR3 is given with its conserved first and last residue. Each record gives: J gene, V gene, clone size, D gene, CDR3 protein, CDR3 DNA. A D gene is named only where the DNA matches it firmly. Expanded clones are given a class, and other clones once, few, many or no size at all.

j_call: TRBJ1-6
v_call: TRBV6-1
clone_size: many
d_call: NA
cdr3_aa: CASSEGRLGNSPLHF
cdr3_nt: TGTGCCAGCAGTGAGGGACGCCTCGGTAATTCACCCCTCCACTTT

j_call: TRBJ1-1
v_call: TRBV19
clone_size: many
d_call: NA
cdr3_aa: CASIGTYTEAFF
cdr3_nt: TGTGCCAGTATCGGGACTTACACTGAAGCTTTCTTT

j_call: TRBJ2-2
v_call: TRBV24-1
clone_size: NA
d_call: TRBD2
cdr3_aa: CATSGRNTGELFF
cdr3_nt: TGTGCCACGAGCGGGAGGAACACCGGGGAGCTGTTTTTT

j_call: TRBJ2-5
v_call: TRBV10-3
clone_size: NA
d_call: NA
cdr3_aa: CAISGSDRETQYF
cdr3_nt: TGTGCCATCAGTGGTTCGGATCGGGAGACCCAGTACTTC

j_call: TRBJ1-2
v_call: TRBV29-1
clone_size: NA
d_call: NA
cdr3_aa: CSVQGSRNYGYTF
cdr3_nt: TGCAGCGTCCAGGGGTCACGAAACTATGGCTACACCTTC

j_call: TRBJ1-5
v_call: TRBV28
clone_size: few
d_call: TRBD1
cdr3_aa: CASRLRQGPDNQPQHF
cdr3_nt: TGTGCCAGCAGACTGAGACAGGGACCTGACAATCAGCCCCAGCATTTT

j_call: TRBJ1-6
v_call: TRBV30
clone_size: many
d_call: NA
cdr3_aa: CAWSSLESPLHF
cdr3_nt: TGTGCCTGGAGCTCATTAGAGTCACCCCTCCACTTT

j_call: TRBJ2-5
v_call: TRBV9
clone_size: many
d_call: NA
cdr3_aa: CASSVGLRRGETQYF
cdr3_nt: TGTGCCAGCAGCGTAGGTCTGCGGAGGGGTGAGACCCAGTACTTC

j_call: TRBJ2-3
v_call: TRBV6-5
clone_size: NA
d_call: NA
cdr3_aa: CASSFTRTDTQYF
cdr3_nt: TGTGCCAGCAGTTTTACTCGCACAGATACGCAGTATTTT

j_call: TRBJ2-5
v_call: TRBV29-1
clone_size: many
d_call: NA
cdr3_aa: CSVDGPSQETQYF
cdr3_nt: TGCAGCGTTGACGGCCCATCCCAAGAGACCCAGTACTTC

j_call: TRBJ2-5
v_call: TRBV10-3
clone_size: NA
d_call: NA
cdr3_aa: CATMTQETQYF
cdr3_nt: TGTGCCACCATGACCCAAGAGACCCAGTACTTC

j_call: TRBJ2-7
v_call: TRBV6-1
clone_size: NA
d_call: TRBD2
cdr3_aa: CAVSPTSGSYEQYF
cdr3_nt: TGTGCCGTCTCCCCAACTAGCGGGAGCTACGAGCAGTACTTC

j_call: TRBJ1-6
v_call: TRBV7-8
clone_size: NA
d_call: NA
cdr3_aa: CASSLPEGRTNSPLHF
cdr3_nt: TGTGCCAGCAGCCTCCCGGAGGGGAGGACGAATTCACCCCTCCACTTT

j_call: TRBJ2-7
v_call: TRBV7-9
clone_size: many
d_call: TRBD1
cdr3_aa: CASKGGQGYEQYF
cdr3_nt: TGTGCCAGCAAAGGGGGACAGGGTTACGAGCAGTACTTC

j_call: TRBJ2-5
v_call: TRBV7-2
clone_size: NA
d_call: NA
cdr3_aa: CASMQAETQDF
cdr3_nt: TGTGCCAGCATGCAAGCAGAGACCCAGGACTTC

j_call: TRBJ2-4
v_call: TRBV11-2
clone_size: many
d_call: NA
cdr3_aa: CASSLRDLDIQYF
cdr3_nt: TGTGCCAGCAGCTTAAGGGACCTTGACATTCAGTACTTC

j_call: TRBJ2-7
v_call: TRBV7-2
clone_size: many
d_call: NA
cdr3_aa: CASSLAQPPAYEQYF
cdr3_nt: TGTGCCAGCAGCTTAGCGCAACCCCCCGCCTACGAGCAGTACTTC

j_call: TRBJ1-5
v_call: TRBV30
clone_size: many
d_call: NA
cdr3_aa: CAWSVRPYQPQHF
cdr3_nt: TGTGCCTGGAGTGTTCGGCCATATCAGCCCCAGCATTTT

j_call: TRBJ1-2
v_call: TRBV6-1
clone_size: many
d_call: NA
cdr3_aa: CASSELPRDNYGYTF
cdr3_nt: TGTGCCAGCAGTGAGCTACCGCGAGACAACTATGGCTACACCTTC

j_call: TRBJ2-3
v_call: TRBV12-3/TRBV12-4
clone_size: many
d_call: NA
cdr3_aa: CASRPGTDTQYF
cdr3_nt: TGTGCCAGCAGGCCCGGGACAGATACGCAGTATTTT

j_call: TRBJ2-2
v_call: TRBV4-2
clone_size: few
d_call: TRBD2
cdr3_aa: CASSPGLAGALTGELFF
cdr3_nt: TGTGCCAGCAGCCCGGGACTAGCGGGGGCCCTAACCGGGGAGCTGTTTTTT

j_call: TRBJ2-5
v_call: TRBV12-3/TRBV12-4
clone_size: many
d_call: NA
cdr3_aa: CASSFYGRGAGETQYF
cdr3_nt: TGTGCCAGCAGTTTTTACGGACGGGGGGCAGGAGAGACCCAGTACTTC

j_call: TRBJ1-5
v_call: TRBV7-9
clone_size: many
d_call: NA
cdr3_aa: CASSLGGGGQPQHF
cdr3_nt: TGTGCCAGCAGCTTAGGGGGTGGGGGACAGCCCCAGCATTTT

j_call: TRBJ2-7
v_call: TRBV3-1
clone_size: many
d_call: TRBD2
cdr3_aa: CASSPGGLFMEQYF
cdr3_nt: TGTGCCAGCAGCCCTGGGGGACTATTCATGGAGCAGTACTTC

j_call: TRBJ1-1
v_call: TRBV18
clone_size: many
d_call: NA
cdr3_aa: CASSPSGTEAFF
cdr3_nt: TGTGCCAGCTCACCATCCGGGACAGAAGCTTTCTTT

j_call: TRBJ2-7
v_call: TRBV28
clone_size: NA
d_call: NA
cdr3_aa: CASSSPSGALYEQYF
cdr3_nt: TGTGCCAGCAGTTCCCCGAGCGGAGCCCTCTACGAGCAGTACTTC

j_call: TRBJ2-5
v_call: TRBV10-3
clone_size: many
d_call: TRBD1
cdr3_aa: CAISGTGSVETQYF
cdr3_nt: TGTGCCATCAGCGGGACAGGGTCAGTGGAGACCCAGTACTTC

j_call: TRBJ1-5
v_call: TRBV5-6
clone_size: many
d_call: TRBD1
cdr3_aa: CASSRGTGDSNQPQHF
cdr3_nt: TGTGCCAGCAGCCGAGGGACAGGAGATAGCAATCAGCCCCAGCATTTT

j_call: TRBJ2-2
v_call: TRBV7-3
clone_size: many
d_call: NA
cdr3_aa: CASSQVSDTGELFF
cdr3_nt: TGTGCCAGCAGCCAGGTATCGGACACCGGGGAGCTGTTTTTT

j_call: TRBJ1-2
v_call: TRBV28
clone_size: NA
d_call: NA
cdr3_aa: CASSLWYRSYGYTF
cdr3_nt: TGTGCCAGCAGTTTGTGGTATCGATCTTATGGCTACACCTTC